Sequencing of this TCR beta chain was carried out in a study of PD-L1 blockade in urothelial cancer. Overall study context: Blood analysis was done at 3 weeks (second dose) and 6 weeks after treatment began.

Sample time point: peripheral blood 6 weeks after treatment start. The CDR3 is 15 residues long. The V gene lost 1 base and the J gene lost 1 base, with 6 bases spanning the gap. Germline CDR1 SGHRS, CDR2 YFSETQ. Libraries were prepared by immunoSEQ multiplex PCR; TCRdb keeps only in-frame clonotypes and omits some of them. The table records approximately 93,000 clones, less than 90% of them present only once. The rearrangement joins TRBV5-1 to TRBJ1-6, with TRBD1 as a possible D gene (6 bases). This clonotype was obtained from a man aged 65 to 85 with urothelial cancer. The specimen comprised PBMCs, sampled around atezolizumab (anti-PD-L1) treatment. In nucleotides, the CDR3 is TGCGCCAGCAGCTTGACAGGGTCCTATAATTCACCCCTCCACTTT. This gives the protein CASSLTGSYNSPLHF.